This is a list of T cell receptor beta chains from one sample in a study of OX40 agonist ivuxolimab in advanced cancers. This table comes from immunoSEQ multiplex PCR, and its TCRdb copy is limited to in-frame clones, with some not included. Of about 70,000 clones detected, approximately 81% appear once; the ten largest clones hold 0.8% to 1.1%. Specimen: CD4+ or CD8+ T cells sorted from blood, collected in a trial of the OX40 agonist ivuxolimab. The origin of the receptors is an adult with an advanced solid tumor such as melanoma, head and neck, liver or kidney cancer. Each CDR3 is given with its conserved first and last residue. A D gene is named only where the DNA matches it firmly. Size tells how often a clone was seen (once, few, many) or the class of an expanded clone, and some rows leave it out.

TRBJ1-1 - TRBV5-8 once 15 TGTGCCAGCAGCTTGGCCGATGTACGGAGTGCTGAAGCTTTCTTT CASSLADVRSAEAFF
TRBJ1-6 TRBD1 TRBV7-2 - 15 TGTGCCAGCAGCTTAGTTCAGGGGGCCCAATCACCCCTCCACTTT CASSLVQGAQSPLHF
TRBJ2-2 TRBD2 TRBV5-8 - 16 TGTGCCAGCAGCTTGGCCCGGACTAGAAACACCGGGGAGCTGTTTTTT CASSLARTRNTGELFF
TRBJ1-5 - TRBV6-5 few 13 TGTGCCAGCACCAACGGCCGAAATCAGCCCCAGCATTTT CASTNGRNQPQHF
TRBJ2-7 - TRBV28 - 13 TGTGCCAGCAGCCATTTGGATTCCGCTGAGCAGTACTTC CASSHLDSAEQYF
TRBJ1-3 - TRBV5-6 - 15 TGTGCCAGCAGCTTAGTCCAGAGCTCTGGAAACACCATATATTTT CASSLVQSSGNTIYF
TRBJ2-1 - TRBV18 - 13 TGTGCCAGCTCACCACGCCGGAAAAATGAGCAGTTCTTC CASSPRRKNEQFF
TRBJ2-7 TRBD2 TRBV6-6 few 16 TGTGCCAGCAGTTTGGGACTAGCGGGGGGGAGGTACGAGCAGTACTTC CASSLGLAGGRYEQYF
TRBJ2-3 - TRBV9 - 13 TGTGCCAGCAGCGTGGACTCCACAGATACGCAGTATTTT CASSVDSTDTQYF
TRBJ2-1 TRBD2 TRBV5-4 - 16 TGTGCCAGCAGCTTGGGTCTAGCGGGGGGGCCGAATGAGCAGTTCTTC CASSLGLAGGPNEQFF
TRBJ2-1 TRBD1 TRBV14 - 16 TGTGCCAGCAGCCAAGATCCAGGGGGCTCCTACAATGAGCAGTTCTTC CASSQDPGGSYNEQFF
TRBJ1-5 - TRBV5-5 - 17 TGTGCCAGCAGCTTGGGACTGACCGATTATAGCAATCAGCCCCAGCATTTT CASSLGLTDYSNQPQHF
TRBJ1-1 - TRBV6-1 - 15 TGTGCCAGCAGTGAAACGTGGTCAATGAACACTGAAGCTTTCTTT CASSETWSMNTEAFF
TRBJ2-2 TRBD2 TRBV28 - 16 TGTGCCAGCAACGGGATAGCGGGGGGCTGGAGCGGGGAGCTGTTTTTT CASNGIAGGWSGELFF
TRBJ1-2 - TRBV20-1 - 11 TGCAGTGCAGGTCGGGACACCAGCTACACCTTC CSAGRDTSYTF
TRBJ2-5 - TRBV19 - 15 TGTGCCAGTAGCCCTCCCCGGGGGAACCAAGAGACCCAGTACTTC CASSPPRGNQETQYF
TRBJ2-5 TRBD2 TRBV5-1 - 19 TGCGCCAGCAGCTTGGCCGGGACTAGCGGGGGCCACCCCCAAGAGACCCAGTACTTC CASSLAGTSGGHPQETQYF
TRBJ2-7 TRBD2 TRBV5-1 medium-sized 15 TGCGCCAGCAGCGAACTAGCGGGGGGGCCCTACGAGCAGTACTTC CASSELAGGPYEQYF
TRBJ2-7 TRBD2 TRBV5-1 - 14 TGCGCCAGCAGCGGGTTAGCGGGGGGTGGCGAGCAGTACTTC CASSGLAGGGEQYF
TRBJ1-1 - TRBV5-5 - 16 TGTGCCAGCAGCTTGGGCCAGGGCTTTATGAACACTGAAGCTTTCTTT CASSLGQGFMNTEAFF
TRBJ1-3 - TRBV27 few 13 TGTGCCAGCAGTTTCTCCACTGGAAACACCATATATTTT CASSFSTGNTIYF
TRBJ1-5 - TRBV6-1 - 14 TGTGCCAGCAGTGACGACGGCATTTATCAGCCCCAGCATTTT CASSDDGIYQPQHF
TRBJ2-7 TRBD1 TRBV9 - 15 TGTGCCAGCAGCGTAGACATAGGGACAGGCTACGAGCAGTACTTC CASSVDIGTGYEQYF
TRBJ2-6 - TRBV28 - 16 TGTGCCGGCACAGGGTCCACCCCCGCTGGGGCCAACGTCCTGACTTTC CAGTGSTPAGANVLTF